Below are 14 T cell receptor beta chains sequenced from a single sample in a study of blood T cells in healthy people across ages. Primed by a sample-barcoded 5' primer and a J-beta primer mix, a second PCR proceeded for about 6 to 11 cycles. TCRdb re-derived calls from the 5' RACE reads in MiXCR, one entry per CDR3 protein. The sample records roughly 1,500,000 distinct CDR3 sequences, 34% being singletons. Sequenced: blood. These TCRs come from a young woman in good health.

The rearrangement joins TRBV2 to TRBJ1-2; TRBD1 matches 8 bases. Germline V gene data show CDR1 as SNHLY and CDR2 as FYNNEI. Trimming removed 7 bases from V and 5 bases from J; junction bases left unmatched: 6. The CDR3 consists of 13 residues. The CDR3 loop reads CASMQGAWYGYTF. In nucleotides, the CDR3 is TGTGCCAGCATGCAGGGGGCTTGGTATGGCTACACCTTC. Looking up the rest from reference TRBV2 and TRBJ1-2 gives the full variable domain: EPEVTQTPSHQVTQMGQEVILRCVPISNHLYFYWYRQILGQKVEFLVSFYNNEISEKSEIFDDQFSVERPDGSNFTLKIRSTKLEDSAMYFCASMQGAWYGYTFGSGTRLTVV.

The table lists this clonotype with many counts. The chain recombines TRBV12-3 or TRBV12-4 with TRBJ2-3; the D call may be TRBD1 or TRBD2 (5 bases each). V gave up 5 bases and J gave up 1 base, with 16 bases separating them. The CDR3 covers 16 residues. The CDR3 DNA is TGTGCCAGCAGTGTTGAGGGGCGGAGCCGCACAGATACGCAGTATTTT. It translates to CASSVEGRSRTDTQYF.

The sample holds many counts of this clonotype. This chain joins TRBV27 and TRBJ1-6; D remains unclear. The ends were cut back, 7 bases at V and 10 bases at J, with 17 bases in the middle. The germline V gene encodes CDR1 MNHEY and CDR2 SMNVEV (reference sequence). This CDR3 has 14 amino acids. The CDR3 loop is CASTITVSGSPLHF. The CDR3 DNA sequence: TGTGCCAGCACCATAACAGTTTCGGGATCACCCCTCCACTTT.

This clonotype was found once. The chain employs TRBV7-8 and TRBJ1-3; TRBD1 is a possible D gene (6 bases). This CDR3 is 15 amino acids long. Trimming removed 4 bases at V and 0 bases at J, with 10 bases between. Germline values: CDR1 SGHVS, CDR2 FQNEAQ. The CDR3 DNA is TGTGCCAGCAGCTCCAGACAGGTCTCTGGAAACACCATATATTTT. This sequence encodes CASSSRQVSGNTIYF.

To note about this clonotype: A much larger clone lies one base from this, so it may be a read error. J is TRBJ2-3 and V is TRBV2; no definite D call. Germline V CDR1 and CDR2: SNHLY, FYNNEI. The V end was cut by 3 bases, the J end by 11 bases, with 15 bases between. CDR3 length: 13 amino acids. The CDR3, as DNA: TGTGCCAGCAGTGATTTCAGCGCCCTGATGCAGTATTTT. This codes for CASSDFSALMQYF.

This clonotype showed up many times. The CDR3 sequence: CSASTGRDYEQYF. The CDR3 DNA reads as TGCAGTGCCTCTACCGGGAGGGACTACGAGCAGTACTTC. The V gene is TRBV20-1, the J gene TRBJ2-7; 8 positions agree with TRBD2. With 6 bases clipped from V and 3 bases from J, the junction kept 7 bases outside the gene matches. Germline CDR1 and CDR2: DFQATT and SNEGSKA (reference sequence). The CDR3 has 13 amino acids.

The chain carries TRBV4-1 and TRBJ1-1; possibly TRBD1 for D (5 bases). The length of the CDR3 is 14 residues. The germline V and J ends were trimmed by 2 bases and 6 bases, with 13 bases remaining between them. Germline V gives CDR1 MGHRA, CDR2 YSYEKL. This CDR3 is CASSQLGVWAEAFF. Here the CDR3 DNA reads TGCGCCAGCAGCCAATTGGGGGTTTGGGCTGAAGCTTTCTTT.

This clonotype was picked up many times. A read error may explain this, as a much larger clone is one base away. This chain uses TRBV6-1 with TRBJ2-7; D unclear. This CDR3 is built from 11 residues. Trimming removed 7 bases from V and 6 bases from J, with 10 bases in between. The germline CDR1 and CDR2 sequences are MNHNS and SASEGT. This CDR3 reads CASISRSEQYF. CDR3 DNA: TGTGCCAGCATCTCTAGGTCCGAGCAGTACTTC.

The chain joins TRBV9 to TRBJ2-7; TRBD2 matches 11 bases. The CDR3 covers 15 residues. The germline CDR1 and CDR2 sequences are SGDLS and YYNGEE. Trimming took 3 bases from V and 5 from J; bases not matched to a gene: 7. CDR3 in DNA: TGTGCCAGCAGCGCCGGGGGACTAGCGGCAGACGAGCAGTACTTC. This translates into CASSAGGLAADEQYF.

This chain connects TRBV2 to TRBJ2-5; D gene uncertain. Trimming removed 0 bases at V and 3 bases at J, with 14 bases between. Germline V lookup: CDR1 SNHLY, CDR2 FYNNEI. This CDR3 has 16 residues. CDR3 nucleotide sequence: TGTGCCAGCAGTGAAGCGCTTCGTAAAGTTAAAGAGACCCAGTACTTC. It encodes CASSEALRKVKETQYF. The full variable domain, rest sourced from reference TRBV2 and TRBJ2-5, is EPEVTQTPSHQVTQMGQEVILRCVPISNHLYFYWYRQILGQKVEFLVSFYNNEISEKSEIFDDQFSVERPDGSNFTLKIRSTKLEDSAMYFCASSEALRKVKETQYFGPGTRLLVL.

The rearrangement uses TRBV12-3 or TRBV12-4 and TRBJ2-5; 9 nucleotides agree with TRBD2. With 2 bases clipped from V and 5 bases from J, the junction kept 6 bases outside the gene matches. The CDR3 is made up of 15 amino acids. CDR3 sequence reads: CASSLNAGGYETQYF. Written as DNA, the CDR3 is TGTGCCAGCAGTTTAAATGCGGGGGGGTACGAGACCCAGTACTTC.

This clonotype was seen only a few times. The chain recombines TRBV4-1 with TRBJ2-7, with D possibly being TRBD2 (6 bases). V was cut by 0 bases and J by 5 bases, with 14 bases left in between. Germline V CDR1 and CDR2: MGHRA, YSYEKL. The CDR3 totals 15 residues. CDR3 nucleotide sequence: TGCGCCAGCAGCCAAGATTTGACTAGACTTGACGAGCAGTACTTC. This gives the protein CASSQDLTRLDEQYF.

This clonotype was counted between two and nine times. This chain connects TRBV2 to TRBJ2-3, with TRBD1 matching over 7 bases. The CDR3 is 16 residues long. Germline V lookup: CDR1 SNHLY, CDR2 FYNNEI. The V segment lost 6 bases and the J segment 2 bases; nucleotides outside the gene matches: 11. The CDR3 protein is CASRITGDMVTDTQYF. The CDR3 coding sequence is TGTGCCAGCAGAATTACAGGGGATATGGTCACAGATACGCAGTATTTT.

The CDR3 loop reads CAISDEGGVYGYTF. CDR3 nucleotides: TGTGCCATCAGTGATGAGGGGGGAGTTTATGGCTACACCTTC. This chain connects TRBV10-3 to TRBJ1-2; D might be TRBD1 (6 bases). V was pared by 3 bases and J by 5 bases, with 13 bases between. From germline, CDR1 is ENHRY and CDR2 SYGVKD. The CDR3 has 14 residues.